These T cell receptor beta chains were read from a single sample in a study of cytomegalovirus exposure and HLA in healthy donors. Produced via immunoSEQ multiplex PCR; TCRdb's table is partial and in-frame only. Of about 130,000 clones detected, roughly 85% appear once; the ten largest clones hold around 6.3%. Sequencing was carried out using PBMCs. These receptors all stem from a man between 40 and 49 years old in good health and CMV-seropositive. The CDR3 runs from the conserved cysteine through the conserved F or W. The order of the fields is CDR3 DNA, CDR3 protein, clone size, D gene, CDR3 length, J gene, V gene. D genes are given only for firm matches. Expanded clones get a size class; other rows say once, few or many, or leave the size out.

CDR3nt: TGTGCCAGCAGTGCCCCCGGGAGGACCTACGAGCAGTACTTC
CDR3aa: CASSAPGRTYEQYF
abundance: NA
d_gene: TRBD2
len: 14
j_gene: TRBJ2-7
v_gene: TRBV6-1

CDR3nt: TGTTCCAGCATCCTTAGCGAGAGCACAGATACGCAGTATTTT
CDR3aa: CSSILSESTDTQYF
abundance: NA
d_gene: NA
len: 14
j_gene: TRBJ2-3
v_gene: TRBV7-9

CDR3nt: TGTGCCAGCAGCTCCGACACACAGTGGACTGAAGCTTTCTTT
CDR3aa: CASSSDTQWTEAFF
abundance: NA
d_gene: NA
len: 14
j_gene: TRBJ1-1
v_gene: TRBV7-3

CDR3nt: TGTGCCAGCAGCCCGCTGATGACAGGGTTTGACGAGCAGTACTTC
CDR3aa: CASSPLMTGFDEQYF
abundance: NA
d_gene: TRBD1
len: 15
j_gene: TRBJ2-7
v_gene: TRBV9

CDR3nt: TGCGCCAGCAGCGGTCCTTGGACAGGTGAATACGAGCAGTACTTC
CDR3aa: CASSGPWTGEYEQYF
abundance: NA
d_gene: TRBD1
len: 15
j_gene: TRBJ2-7
v_gene: TRBV5-1

CDR3nt: TGTGCCAGCAGCTTAGATAGCGGGGCCACAGATACGCAGTATTTT
CDR3aa: CASSLDSGATDTQYF
abundance: NA
d_gene: TRBD2
len: 15
j_gene: TRBJ2-3
v_gene: TRBV11-3

CDR3nt: TGTGCCAGCAGCGCCCGGGGAGGGTATGGTGGCTACACCTTC
CDR3aa: CASSARGGYGGYTF
abundance: NA
d_gene: NA
len: 14
j_gene: TRBJ1-2
v_gene: TRBV7-3

CDR3nt: TGTGCCAGCAGCCGACAGGGGAGCTCCTACGAGCAGTACTTC
CDR3aa: CASSRQGSSYEQYF
abundance: NA
d_gene: TRBD1
len: 14
j_gene: TRBJ2-7
v_gene: TRBV28

CDR3nt: TGTGCCAGCAGTTACTCTTTTGGACTAAACTACGAGCAGTACTTC
CDR3aa: CASSYSFGLNYEQYF
abundance: NA
d_gene: NA
len: 15
j_gene: TRBJ2-7
v_gene: TRBV6-5

CDR3nt: TGTGCCAGCAGCGTTAGCCAAGAGACCCAGTACTTC
CDR3aa: CASSVSQETQYF
abundance: NA
d_gene: NA
len: 12
j_gene: TRBJ2-5
v_gene: TRBV9

CDR3nt: TGTGCCAGCTCACCGGGCCAGGCGGAAGCTTTCTTT
CDR3aa: CASSPGQAEAFF
abundance: NA
d_gene: NA
len: 12
j_gene: TRBJ1-1
v_gene: TRBV18

CDR3nt: TGCGCCAGCAGCCTCGGACTGAACAATCAGCCCCAGCATTTT
CDR3aa: CASSLGLNNQPQHF
abundance: few
d_gene: NA
len: 14
j_gene: TRBJ1-5
v_gene: TRBV5-1

CDR3nt: TGTGCCAGCAGTTCCACAGAACTAGGAAACATTCAGTACTTC
CDR3aa: CASSSTELGNIQYF
abundance: NA
d_gene: NA
len: 14
j_gene: TRBJ2-4
v_gene: TRBV6-5

CDR3nt: TGTGCCAGCAGTGCCCTCGGGGGAAACTATGGCTACACCTTC
CDR3aa: CASSALGGNYGYTF
abundance: NA
d_gene: NA
len: 14
j_gene: TRBJ1-2
v_gene: TRBV6-1

CDR3nt: TGTGCCAGCAGCAAAGTAAGGGCCCTAGCCGAAGATACGCAGTATTTT
CDR3aa: CASSKVRALAEDTQYF
abundance: NA
d_gene: NA
len: 16
j_gene: TRBJ2-3
v_gene: TRBV21-1

CDR3nt: TGTGCCAGCAGTTACTCCTTCTCTCGGCCCCAGCATTTT
CDR3aa: CASSYSFSRPQHF
abundance: NA
d_gene: NA
len: 13
j_gene: TRBJ1-5
v_gene: TRBV6-6

CDR3nt: TGCGCCAGCAGCGAAACCTCGGGCGGGAGTGCATACGAGCAGTACTTC
CDR3aa: CASSETSGGSAYEQYF
abundance: NA
d_gene: TRBD2
len: 16
j_gene: TRBJ2-7
v_gene: TRBV4-1

CDR3nt: TGCGCCAGCAGCCAAGTAGCGGGGGCTCGTGGCGAGCAGTACTTC
CDR3aa: CASSQVAGARGEQYF
abundance: NA
d_gene: TRBD2
len: 15
j_gene: TRBJ2-7
v_gene: TRBV4-1

CDR3nt: TGTGCCAGCAGCGTACCCGAACAGGGGGCTTACACCGGGGAGCTGTTTTTT
CDR3aa: CASSVPEQGAYTGELFF
abundance: NA
d_gene: TRBD1
len: 17
j_gene: TRBJ2-2
v_gene: TRBV5-6

CDR3nt: TGCAGTGCTAGAGCCCCGGGGACCCAGTACTTC
CDR3aa: CSARAPGTQYF
abundance: NA
d_gene: NA
len: 11
j_gene: TRBJ2-5
v_gene: TRBV20-1

CDR3nt: TGTGCCAGCAGCCGTCAGGGTTATGGCTACACCTTC
CDR3aa: CASSRQGYGYTF
abundance: NA
d_gene: NA
len: 12
j_gene: TRBJ1-2
v_gene: TRBV14

CDR3nt: TGTGCCAGCAGCTCATTACAGGGGGCAGGGCGGAACACTGAAGCTTTCTTT
CDR3aa: CASSSLQGAGRNTEAFF
abundance: NA
d_gene: TRBD1
len: 17
j_gene: TRBJ1-1
v_gene: TRBV5-6

CDR3nt: TGTGCCAGCAGATTCGGACTGGCCTACGAGCAGTACTTC
CDR3aa: CASRFGLAYEQYF
abundance: NA
d_gene: NA
len: 13
j_gene: TRBJ2-7
v_gene: TRBV6-5

CDR3nt: TGTGCCAGCAGGTCCCCGGGACAAAACTATGGCTACACCTTC
CDR3aa: CASRSPGQNYGYTF
abundance: NA
d_gene: NA
len: 14
j_gene: TRBJ1-2
v_gene: TRBV28

CDR3nt: TGTGCCAGCACCAGCAGGGGGGCAAGTTCACCCCTCCACTTT
CDR3aa: CASTSRGASSPLHF
abundance: NA
d_gene: TRBD1
len: 14
j_gene: TRBJ1-6
v_gene: TRBV2

CDR3nt: TGTGCCAGCAGCCGGGGGAGGGGGAACACTGAAGCTTTCTTT
CDR3aa: CASSRGRGNTEAFF
abundance: once
d_gene: NA
len: 14
j_gene: TRBJ1-1
v_gene: TRBV7-9

CDR3nt: TGTGCCAGCAGCTTGGGCTTCAGCTACGAGCAGTACTTC
CDR3aa: CASSLGFSYEQYF
abundance: few
d_gene: NA
len: 13
j_gene: TRBJ2-7
v_gene: TRBV5-4

CDR3nt: TGTGCCAGCAGTTTATCGCTAGCGGGAGCTGTGGAGACCCAGTACTTC
CDR3aa: CASSLSLAGAVETQYF
abundance: few
d_gene: TRBD2
len: 16
j_gene: TRBJ2-5
v_gene: TRBV27

CDR3nt: TGCGCCAGCAGCCAAGTTGGAGGCAGCGGAGAGGGGGTGAAGCAGTTCTTC
CDR3aa: CASSQVGGSGEGVKQFF
abundance: NA
d_gene: NA
len: 17
j_gene: TRBJ2-1
v_gene: TRBV4-1

CDR3nt: TGCAGCGTTGAAGGGCTTCTAGCGGAGACGGGGGAGCAGTACTTC
CDR3aa: CSVEGLLAETGEQYF
abundance: NA
d_gene: TRBD2
len: 15
j_gene: TRBJ2-7
v_gene: TRBV29-1

CDR3nt: TGTGCCAGCAGTTCCCTCCCCGTTTCCTACGAGCAGTACTTC
CDR3aa: CASSSLPVSYEQYF
abundance: NA
d_gene: NA
len: 14
j_gene: TRBJ2-7
v_gene: TRBV27

CDR3nt: TGCGCCAGCATACTCTTTTGTTTTTTT
CDR3aa: CASILFCFF
abundance: once
d_gene: NA
len: 9
j_gene: TRBJ1-4
v_gene: TRBV10-1

CDR3nt: TGCGCCAGCAGCTTTATAGCGGGAGCCTACGAGCAGTACTTC
CDR3aa: CASSFIAGAYEQYF
abundance: NA
d_gene: TRBD2
len: 14
j_gene: TRBJ2-7
v_gene: TRBV5-1

CDR3nt: TGTGCCAGCACTACTAGCGGGAGGATAGATGAGCAGTTCTTC
CDR3aa: CASTTSGRIDEQFF
abundance: NA
d_gene: TRBD2
len: 14
j_gene: TRBJ2-1
v_gene: TRBV27

CDR3nt: TGTGCCAGCAGCTTAGGAGTGACTAGCGGGAGCAACAATGAGCAGTTCTTC
CDR3aa: CASSLGVTSGSNNEQFF
abundance: NA
d_gene: TRBD2
len: 17
j_gene: TRBJ2-1
v_gene: TRBV11-3

CDR3nt: TGCGCCAGCAGCCTCACAGGGGCCTCCTCTGGAAACACCATATATTTT
CDR3aa: CASSLTGASSGNTIYF
abundance: NA
d_gene: TRBD1
len: 16
j_gene: TRBJ1-3
v_gene: TRBV5-1

CDR3nt: TGTGCCAGCAGTTTGTTTCGGAATTCACCCCTCCACTTT
CDR3aa: CASSLFRNSPLHF
abundance: NA
d_gene: NA
len: 13
j_gene: TRBJ1-6
v_gene: TRBV28

CDR3nt: TGTGCTAGTGGTTCCGGGACAGTCTCCTACGAGCAGTACTTC
CDR3aa: CASGSGTVSYEQYF
abundance: once
d_gene: TRBD1
len: 14
j_gene: TRBJ2-7
v_gene: TRBV12-5

CDR3nt: TGTGCCAGCTCACCGGGACTCAAAACTCTCTACGAGCAGTACTTC
CDR3aa: CASSPGLKTLYEQYF
abundance: few
d_gene: NA
len: 15
j_gene: TRBJ2-7
v_gene: TRBV18

CDR3nt: TGTGCCAGCAGTGAAAGGATCCACAGCTCCTACGAGCAGTACTTC
CDR3aa: CASSERIHSSYEQYF
abundance: few
d_gene: NA
len: 15
j_gene: TRBJ2-7
v_gene: TRBV2

CDR3nt: TGTGCCATCAGTGAGTCAGCAGATGGAGGAACTGAAGCTTTCTTT
CDR3aa: CAISESADGGTEAFF
abundance: few
d_gene: NA
len: 15
j_gene: TRBJ1-1
v_gene: TRBV10-3

CDR3nt: TGCGCCAGCAGCCGTAGCGGGAATCCCTCGGGGAATGAGCAGTTCTTC
CDR3aa: CASSRSGNPSGNEQFF
abundance: NA
d_gene: TRBD2
len: 16
j_gene: TRBJ2-1
v_gene: TRBV5-1

CDR3nt: TGCGCCAGCGCTTGGGGAGGGCGGTGGGAAGAGACCCAGTACTTC
CDR3aa: CASAWGGRWEETQYF
abundance: NA
d_gene: TRBD2
len: 15
j_gene: TRBJ2-5
v_gene: TRBV5-1

CDR3nt: TGTGCCAGCAGTTCCGGATCAGCGGGAGACGGGCAGTTCTTC
CDR3aa: CASSSGSAGDGQFF
abundance: NA
d_gene: TRBD2
len: 14
j_gene: TRBJ2-1
v_gene: TRBV4-2

CDR3nt: TGTGCCAGCAGCTCCCTAGTGCCGGGGACACTAGGAAGAAAGACCCAGTACTTC
CDR3aa: CASSSLVPGTLGRKTQYF
abundance: NA
d_gene: NA
len: 18
j_gene: TRBJ2-5
v_gene: TRBV11-2

CDR3nt: TGTGCCAGCAGCTTGGCCATTAGCGCCCACTCCTACGAGCAGTACTTC
CDR3aa: CASSLAISAHSYEQYF
abundance: few
d_gene: NA
len: 16
j_gene: TRBJ2-7
v_gene: TRBV5-6